The clone carrying this T cell receptor (beta chain) has more than one count but fewer than ten. Its antigen remains unidentified. This sample stems from a study of T cell repertoires in cytomegalovirus infection. Study as a whole: The public TCR beta signatures pointed to both CMV infection and matching HLA type. Study-level findings and limits: Adding up the frequency of public TCR beta families identified people who carried CMV plus the relevant HLA. The ex vivo response was dominated by HLA-C-restricted CMV-specific TCR beta clonotypes.

CDR3 length: 15 amino acids. CDR1 is DFQATT and CDR2 is SNEGSKA in the germline V gene (reference sequence). V dropped 3 bases and J dropped 5 bases, with 17 bases sitting between them. TCRdb re-analysed the reads in MiXCR, keeping a single row per CDR3 protein. The sample records fewer than 550,000 distinct CDR3 sequences, approximately 10% being singletons. The sample was PBMCs. The origin of this receptor is a human donor in good health (CMV status not recorded). Some clones in this sample may be carry-over from other donors' samples. The chain carries TRBV20-1 and TRBJ2-1; D tentatively reads TRBD1 or TRBD2 (6 bases each). In DNA, the CDR3 is TGCAGTGCTAGGGGCCGACGAGGGGGGCACAATGAGCAGTTCTTC. It codes for CSARGRRGGHNEQFF.